One sample yielded the 7 T cell receptor beta chains listed below, sequenced in a study of identical twins. Each CDR3 protein gets one entry after TCRdb re-called the 5' RACE reads with MiXCR. The sample records 690,000 or so distinct CDR3 sequences, around 8.3% being singletons. Separately, the same data were catalogued under a study of yellow fever vaccine responses in identical twins.

The sample taken for sequencing was PBMCs. The origin of the receptors is a woman between 18 and 29 years old in good health.

This clonotype was seen more than once but under ten times. The rearrangement links TRBV12-3 or TRBV12-4 to TRBJ1-1; D remains ambiguous. Trimming stripped 7 bases from V and 1 base from J, with 16 bases between. This CDR3 has 15 residues. The chain's CDR3 is CASISRRRPNTEAFF. As DNA, the CDR3 is TGTGCCAGCATTTCGCGGCGACGGCCGAACACTGAAGCTTTCTTT.

This clonotype has a count of ten or more. The V gene is TRBV12-3 or TRBV12-4, the J gene TRBJ2-1; D is undetermined. CDR3 size: 14 residues. Trimming cost V 7 bases and J 0 bases, with 10 bases left between them. The CDR3 sequence is CASTTGSSYNEQFF. The CDR3 bases are TGTGCCAGCACGACGGGTAGCTCCTACAATGAGCAGTTCTTC.

The J gene is TRBJ1-1, the V gene TRBV7-2; D gene unclear. Germline lookup yields CDR1 SGHTA and CDR2 FQGNSA. Trimming took off 5 bases at V and 4 bases at J, with 11 bases between the two ends. This CDR3 spans 13 amino acids. CDR3 bases: TGTGCCAGCAGCCCACACCGGGGCACTGAAGCTTTCTTT. The encoded protein is CASSPHRGTEAFF.

This clonotype appeared a few times. The J gene is TRBJ1-6, the V gene TRBV5-1; D perhaps matches TRBD1 (5 bases). This CDR3 is 14 amino acids long. Germline assignment: CDR1 SGHRS and CDR2 YFSETQ. V shed 0 bases and J shed 10 bases, with 11 bases lying between them. Here the CDR3 DNA reads TGCGCCAGCAGCTTGGAAGGACATTTGTCACCCCTCCACTTT. Protein: CASSLEGHLSPLHF.

There are a few counts of this clonotype. V usage is TRBV15 and J usage is TRBJ2-2; 8 nucleotides agree with TRBD1. J gave up 5 bases and V 3 bases, and 5 bases lay outside the gene matches. CDR3 length: 15 residues. CDR1 is LNHNV, CDR2 YYDKDF, per germline (reference sequence). As DNA, the CDR3 is TGTGCCACCAGCAGCAACAGGGGGAGGACCGGGGAGCTGTTTTTT. Encoded protein: CATSSNRGRTGELFF.

This clonotype was detected ten times or more. This rearrangement joins TRBV28 to TRBJ2-4; no clear D gene. The CDR3 is 12 amino acids. Between the trimmed V and J ends, which lost 8 bases and 5 bases, there was a span of 10 bases. Germline assignment: CDR1 MDHEN and CDR2 SYDVKM. CDR3 in amino acids: CASDDSQNIQYF. The CDR3 bases are TGTGCCAGCGATGATTCGCAAAACATTCAGTACTTC.

This clonotype was counted ten times or more. J is TRBJ2-1 and V is TRBV3-1, with 8 positions matching TRBD1. The V gene end was trimmed by 4 bases and the J gene end by 0 bases; junction bases not matched to a gene: 5. The germline gives CDR1 LGHDT, CDR2 YNNKEL (reference sequence). The CDR3 has 16 amino acids. The CDR3 region is CASSPSGTGSYNEQFF. In DNA, the CDR3 is TGTGCCAGCAGCCCTTCCGGGACAGGCTCCTACAATGAGCAGTTCTTC.